This TCR beta chain emerged from a study of blood T cell repertoires in COVID-19. The overall study: COVID-19 samples, acute and convalescent, were from the United States, Italy and Spain. PBMCs, B-cell-depleted T cells, or T cells provided the cDNA or gDNA that made up the material.

Original handling: Amplified reference gene primers provided the basis for estimating nucleated cell counts. Only in-frame clones appear in the TCRdb table, and some are missing; sequencing was by immunoSEQ multiplex PCR. The V and J calls and clone size come from that table; D and trimming were worked out from the DNA. This table holds about 58,000 clones, about nine tenths found once. This CDR3 is 15 amino acids long. The V and J ends lost 10 bases and 3 bases respectively, with 21 bases between them. Germline lookup yields CDR1 SNHLY and CDR2 FYNNEI. The chain is built from TRBV2 and TRBJ2-5, with D possibly being TRBD1 (5 bases). The sequenced material came from peripheral blood. The TCR comes from a woman between 65 and 79 years old with active COVID-19. CDR3 DNA sequence: TGTGCCATCGAAAGTGCAGGGTTAAATAAAGAGACCCAGTACTTC. Residues: CAIESAGLNKETQYF.